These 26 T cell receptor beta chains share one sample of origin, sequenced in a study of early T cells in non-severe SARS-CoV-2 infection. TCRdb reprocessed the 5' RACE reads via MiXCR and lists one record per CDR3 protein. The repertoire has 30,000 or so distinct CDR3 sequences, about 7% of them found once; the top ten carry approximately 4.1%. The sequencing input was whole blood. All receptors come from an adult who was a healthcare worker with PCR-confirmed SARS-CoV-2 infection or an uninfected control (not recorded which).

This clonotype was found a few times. The CDR3 bases are TGCGCCAGCAGCCAAGTACCTAAAGGGCCGAGCTCCTACAATGAGCAGTTCTTC. Its protein product is CASSQVPKGPSSYNEQFF. The J gene is TRBJ2-1, the V gene TRBV4-1; D is unresolved. The CDR3 totals 18 residues. Trimming removed 1 base from V and 0 bases from J, with 16 bases in between. The germline gives CDR1 MGHRA, CDR2 YSYEKL.

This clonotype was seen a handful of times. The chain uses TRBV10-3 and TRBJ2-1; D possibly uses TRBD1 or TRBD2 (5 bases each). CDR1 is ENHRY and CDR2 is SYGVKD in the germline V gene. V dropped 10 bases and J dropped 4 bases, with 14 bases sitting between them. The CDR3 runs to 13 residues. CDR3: CATRGPDYNEQFF. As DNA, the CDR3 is TGTGCCACCCGGGGACCCGATTACAATGAGCAGTTCTTC.

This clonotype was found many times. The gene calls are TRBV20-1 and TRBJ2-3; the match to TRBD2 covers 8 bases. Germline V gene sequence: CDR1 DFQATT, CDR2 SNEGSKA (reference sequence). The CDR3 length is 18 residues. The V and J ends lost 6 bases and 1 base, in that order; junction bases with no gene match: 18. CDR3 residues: CSASPRLAGGLGTDTQYF. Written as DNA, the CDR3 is TGCAGTGCCAGCCCTCGCCTCGCGGGAGGTCTAGGCACAGATACGCAGTATTTT.

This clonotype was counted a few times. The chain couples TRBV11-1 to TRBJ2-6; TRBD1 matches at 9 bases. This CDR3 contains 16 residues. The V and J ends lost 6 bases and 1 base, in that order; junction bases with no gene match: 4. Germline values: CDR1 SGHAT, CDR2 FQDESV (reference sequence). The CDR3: CASRGQGTSGANVLTF. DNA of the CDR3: TGTGCCAGCAGGGGACAGGGCACTTCTGGGGCCAACGTCCTGACTTTC.

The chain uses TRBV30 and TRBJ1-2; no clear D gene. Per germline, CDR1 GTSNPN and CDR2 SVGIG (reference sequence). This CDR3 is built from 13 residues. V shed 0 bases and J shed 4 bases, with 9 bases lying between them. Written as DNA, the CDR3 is TGTGCCTGGAGTGTGCCAGAAACCTATGGCTACACCTTC. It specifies CAWSVPETYGYTF.

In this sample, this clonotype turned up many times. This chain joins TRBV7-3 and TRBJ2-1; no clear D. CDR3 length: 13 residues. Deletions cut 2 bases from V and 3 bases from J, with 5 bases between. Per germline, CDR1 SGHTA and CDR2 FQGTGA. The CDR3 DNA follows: TGTGCCAGCAGCTTAGAAGTCTACAATGAGCAGTTCTTC. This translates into CASSLEVYNEQFF.

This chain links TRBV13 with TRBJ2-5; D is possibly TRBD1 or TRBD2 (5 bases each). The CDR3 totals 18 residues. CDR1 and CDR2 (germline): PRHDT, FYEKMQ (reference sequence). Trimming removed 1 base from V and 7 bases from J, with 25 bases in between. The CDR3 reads CASSLEVLGDEPRGTQYF. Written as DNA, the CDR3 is TGTGCCAGCAGCTTAGAGGTTTTGGGGGATGAACCACGGGGGACCCAGTACTTC.

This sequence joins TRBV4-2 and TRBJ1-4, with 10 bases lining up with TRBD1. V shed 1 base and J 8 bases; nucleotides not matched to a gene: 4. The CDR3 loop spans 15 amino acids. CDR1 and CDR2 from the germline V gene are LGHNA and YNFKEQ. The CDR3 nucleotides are TGTGCCAGCAGCCAAGCGGACAGGGGGAAAGAAAAACTGTTTTTT. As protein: CASSQADRGKEKLFF.

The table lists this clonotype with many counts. The CDR3 bases are TGTGCCAGCAGCTCCAATCGTGAGCAGTTCTTC. This translates into CASSSNREQFF. The chain is built from TRBV6-6 and TRBJ2-1; no clear D gene. CDR1 is MNHNY and CDR2 is SVGAGI in the germline V gene (reference sequence). Trimming removed 6 bases from V and 9 bases from J, with 9 bases in between. CDR3 size: 11 residues.

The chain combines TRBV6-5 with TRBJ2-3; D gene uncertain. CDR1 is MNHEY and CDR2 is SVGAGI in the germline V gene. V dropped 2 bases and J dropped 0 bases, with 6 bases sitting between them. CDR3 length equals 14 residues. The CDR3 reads CASSYGMSTDTQYF. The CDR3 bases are TGTGCCAGCAGTTACGGGATGAGCACAGATACGCAGTATTTT.

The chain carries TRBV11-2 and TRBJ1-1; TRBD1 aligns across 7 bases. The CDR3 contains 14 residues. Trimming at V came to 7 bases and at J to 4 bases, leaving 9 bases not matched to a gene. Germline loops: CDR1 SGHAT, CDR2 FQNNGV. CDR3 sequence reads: CASTYPWDSTEAFF. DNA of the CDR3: TGTGCCAGCACGTACCCTTGGGACAGCACTGAAGCTTTCTTT.

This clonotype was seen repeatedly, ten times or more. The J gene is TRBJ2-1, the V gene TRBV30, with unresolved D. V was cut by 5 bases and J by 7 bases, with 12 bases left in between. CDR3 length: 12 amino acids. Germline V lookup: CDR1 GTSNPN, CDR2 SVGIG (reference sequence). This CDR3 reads CAWARGRNEQFF. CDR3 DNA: TGTGCCTGGGCGAGAGGTCGTAATGAGCAGTTCTTC.

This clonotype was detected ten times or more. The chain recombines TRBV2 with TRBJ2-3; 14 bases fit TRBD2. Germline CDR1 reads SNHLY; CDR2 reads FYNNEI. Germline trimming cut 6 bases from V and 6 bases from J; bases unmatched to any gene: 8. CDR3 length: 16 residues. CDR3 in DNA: TGTGCCAGCAGCAAAGCCGGGACTAGCGGGAGTGATACGCAGTATTTT. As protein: CASSKAGTSGSDTQYF.

Written as DNA, the CDR3 is TGTGCCAGTTACCTTTTTGGCGGGGGCGACAATGAGCAGTTCTTC. Its protein product is CASYLFGGGDNEQFF. This chain links TRBV6-6 with TRBJ2-1; possibly TRBD2 for D (7 bases). Trimming removed 9 bases at V and 5 bases at J, with 20 bases between. CDR1 MNHNY and CDR2 SVGAGI come from the germline V gene (reference sequence). The CDR3 has 15 amino acids.

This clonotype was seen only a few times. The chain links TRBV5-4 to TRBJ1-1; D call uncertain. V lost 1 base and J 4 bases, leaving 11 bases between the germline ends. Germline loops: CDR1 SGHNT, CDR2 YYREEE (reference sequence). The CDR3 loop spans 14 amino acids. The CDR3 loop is CASSLPDWGTEAFF. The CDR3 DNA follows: TGTGCCAGCAGCTTGCCCGACTGGGGCACTGAAGCTTTCTTT.

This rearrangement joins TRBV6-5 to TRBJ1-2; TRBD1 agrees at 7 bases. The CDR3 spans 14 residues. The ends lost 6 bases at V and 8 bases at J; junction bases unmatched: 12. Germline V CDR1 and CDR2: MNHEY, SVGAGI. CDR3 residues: CASSVRQGSSGYTF. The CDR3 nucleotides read TGTGCCAGCAGCGTAAGACAGGGCTCTTCGGGCTACACCTTC.

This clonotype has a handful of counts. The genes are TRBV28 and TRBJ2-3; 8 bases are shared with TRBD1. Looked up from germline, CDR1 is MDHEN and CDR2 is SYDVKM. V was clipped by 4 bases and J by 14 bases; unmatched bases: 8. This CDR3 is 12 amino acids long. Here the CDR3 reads CASSSGDRPLYF. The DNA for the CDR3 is TGTGCCAGCAGTTCTGGGGACAGGCCTTTGTATTTT.

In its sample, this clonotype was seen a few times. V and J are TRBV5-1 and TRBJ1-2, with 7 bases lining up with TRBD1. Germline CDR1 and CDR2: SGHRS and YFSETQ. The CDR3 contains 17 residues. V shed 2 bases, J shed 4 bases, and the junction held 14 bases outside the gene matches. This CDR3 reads CASSLSTTSRQGYGYTF. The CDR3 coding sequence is TGCGCCAGCAGCTTATCCACGACATCCCGACAGGGCTATGGCTACACCTTC.

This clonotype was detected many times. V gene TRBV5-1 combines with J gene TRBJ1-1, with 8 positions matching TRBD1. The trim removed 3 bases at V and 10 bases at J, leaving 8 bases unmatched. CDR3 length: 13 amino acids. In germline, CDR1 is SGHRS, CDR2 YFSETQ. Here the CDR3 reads CASSSDQGAGAFF. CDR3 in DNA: TGCGCCAGCAGCTCAGACCAGGGGGCCGGAGCTTTCTTT.

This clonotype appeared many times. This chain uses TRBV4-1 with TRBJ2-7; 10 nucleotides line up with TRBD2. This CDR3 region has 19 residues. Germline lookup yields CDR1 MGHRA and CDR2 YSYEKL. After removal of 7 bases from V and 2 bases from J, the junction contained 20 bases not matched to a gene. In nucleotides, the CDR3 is TGCGCCAGCACCAGCAAAGCGACCCCCTTAGCGGGAGGCCCCTACGAGCAGTACTTC. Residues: CASTSKATPLAGGPYEQYF.

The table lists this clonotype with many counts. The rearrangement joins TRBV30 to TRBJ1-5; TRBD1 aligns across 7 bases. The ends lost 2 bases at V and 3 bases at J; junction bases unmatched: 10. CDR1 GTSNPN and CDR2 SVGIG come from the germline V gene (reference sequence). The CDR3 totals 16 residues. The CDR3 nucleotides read TGTGCCTGGAGTACATATACAGGGGCTATCAATCAGCCCCAGCATTTT. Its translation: CAWSTYTGAINQPQHF.

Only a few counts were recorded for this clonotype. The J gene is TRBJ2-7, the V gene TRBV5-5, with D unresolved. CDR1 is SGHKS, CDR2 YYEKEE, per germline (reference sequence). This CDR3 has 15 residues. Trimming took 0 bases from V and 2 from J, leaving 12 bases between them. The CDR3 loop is CASSLVGGGPYEQYF. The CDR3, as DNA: TGTGCCAGCAGCTTGGTAGGCGGCGGTCCCTACGAGCAGTACTTC.

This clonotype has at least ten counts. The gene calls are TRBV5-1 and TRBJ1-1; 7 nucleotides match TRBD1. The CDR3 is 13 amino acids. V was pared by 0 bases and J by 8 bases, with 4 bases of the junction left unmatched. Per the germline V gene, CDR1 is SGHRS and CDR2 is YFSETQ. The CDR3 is CASSLGWGQEAFF. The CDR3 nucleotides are TGCGCCAGCAGCTTGGGGTGGGGACAGGAAGCTTTCTTT.

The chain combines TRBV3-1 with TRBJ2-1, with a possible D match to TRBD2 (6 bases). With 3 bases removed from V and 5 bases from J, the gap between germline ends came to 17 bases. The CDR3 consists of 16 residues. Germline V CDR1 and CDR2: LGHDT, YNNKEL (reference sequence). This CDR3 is CASSQETGSSHNEQFF. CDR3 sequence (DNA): TGTGCCAGCAGCCAGGAGACCGGGAGTTCCCACAATGAGCAGTTCTTC.

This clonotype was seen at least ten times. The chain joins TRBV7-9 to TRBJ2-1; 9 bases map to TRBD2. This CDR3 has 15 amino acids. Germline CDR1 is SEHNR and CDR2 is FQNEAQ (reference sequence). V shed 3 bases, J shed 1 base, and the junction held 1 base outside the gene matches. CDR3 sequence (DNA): TGTGCCAGCAGCTTTAGCGGGAGTTCCTACAATGAGCAGTTCTTC. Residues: CASSFSGSSYNEQFF.

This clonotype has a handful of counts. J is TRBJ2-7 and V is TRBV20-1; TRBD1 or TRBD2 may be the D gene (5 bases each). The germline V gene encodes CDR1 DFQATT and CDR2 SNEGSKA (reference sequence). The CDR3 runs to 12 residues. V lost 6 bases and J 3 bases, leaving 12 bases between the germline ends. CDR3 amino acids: CSAGTADYEQYF. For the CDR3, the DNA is TGCAGTGCCGGGACGGCAGACTACGAGCAGTACTTC.